What follows is one T cell receptor (beta chain) and its context. The sample comes from a study of blood T cell repertoires in COVID-19. Turning to the study itself: Sites in the United States, Italy and Spain provided acute and convalescent COVID-19 samples. The analysed material was cDNA or gDNA that came from T cells, B-cell-depleted T cells, or PBMCs.

Original processing notes: Reference gene primer amplification in the assay estimated nucleated cell counts. The table came from immunoSEQ multiplex PCR; TCRdb's copy has only in-frame clones and leaves some out. Clonal size and the V and J genes are those of that table, whereas D and trimming came from the DNA. The sample carries some 100,000 clones, about nine tenths recorded once. The germline V gene has CDR1 KGHDR and CDR2 SFDVKD. J gave up 0 bases and V 6 bases, and 1 base lay outside the gene matches. The CDR3 runs to 15 residues. Sample: peripheral blood. This receptor was identified in a man in his sixties with acute or convalescent COVID-19. J is TRBJ1-6 and V is TRBV24-1, with TRBD1 matching 7 bases. The CDR3 sequence is CATSRDSSYNSPLHF. As DNA, the CDR3 is TGTGCCACCAGTAGGGACAGCTCCTATAATTCACCCCTCCACTTT.